This T cell receptor (beta chain) appears in the sequencing data of a study of radiation and T cells in renal cell carcinoma. Study-level findings and limits: No pretreatment tumor biopsies were available for baseline clonotypes.

Regarding this clone: Its antigen is not known.

Time point defined: baseline pretreatment blood. Documented treatment: 15 Gy SBRT to primary tumor, nephrectomy 4 weeks later. Radiation-treated patients gave blood at baseline, week 2 and week 4. CDR3 length: 15 amino acids. J lost 5 bases, V lost 5 bases, and 8 bases had no gene match. Germline V gene data show CDR1 as LNHDA and CDR2 as SQIVND (reference sequence). Profiled with immunoSEQ multiplex PCR; TCRdb holds only in-frame clones, not every one. The sample has approximately 63,000 clones; over 70% are singletons. The origin of this receptor is a man between 60 and 75 years old with renal cell carcinoma. The sample consisted of blood, taken from a patient whose treatment included radiotherapy and nephrectomy. The chain couples TRBV19 to TRBJ1-2; 10 bases map to TRBD1. The CDR3 loop is CASSPRQGALYGYTF. The DNA of the CDR3 is TGTGCCAGTAGTCCACGACAGGGGGCGTTGTATGGCTACACCTTC. Full variable domain (rest looked up from reference TRBV19 and TRBJ1-2): DGGITQSPKYLFRKEGQNVTLSCEQNLNHDAMYWYRQDPGQGLRLIYYSQIVNDFQKGDIAEGYSVSREKKESFPLTVTSAQKNPTAFYLCASSPRQGALYGYTFGSGTRLTVV.